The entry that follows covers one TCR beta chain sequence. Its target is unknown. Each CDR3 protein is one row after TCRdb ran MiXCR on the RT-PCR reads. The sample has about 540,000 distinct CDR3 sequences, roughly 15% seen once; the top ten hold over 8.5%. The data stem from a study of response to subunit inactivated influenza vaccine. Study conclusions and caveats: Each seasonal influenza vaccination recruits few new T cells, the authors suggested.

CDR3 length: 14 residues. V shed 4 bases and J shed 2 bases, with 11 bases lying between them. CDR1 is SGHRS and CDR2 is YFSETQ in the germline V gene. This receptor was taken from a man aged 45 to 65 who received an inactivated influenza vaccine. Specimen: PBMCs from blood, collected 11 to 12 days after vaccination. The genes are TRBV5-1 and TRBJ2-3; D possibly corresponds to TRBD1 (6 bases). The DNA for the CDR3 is TGCGCCAGCAGCAAAGGGGGTAACACAGATACGCAGTATTTT. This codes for CASSKGGNTDTQYF.